This is a list of T cell receptor beta chains from one sample in a study of cytomegalovirus exposure and HLA in healthy donors. TCRdb keeps only in-frame clones here, not all; method: immunoSEQ multiplex PCR. The sample has around 220,000 clones; approximately 68% are singletons. The specimen was PBMCs. Every receptor here comes from a woman aged 25 to 39 in good health and CMV-seronegative. Both conserved end residues are part of each CDR3. The D gene is left open where the match is weak.

J gene,D gene,V gene,CDR3 protein
TRBJ2-7,TRBD1,TRBV7-9,CASSPGRTGAHEQYF
TRBJ1-6,.,TRBV6-6,CASIPSGVVSSPLHF
TRBJ2-5,.,TRBV2,CASSVSLRETQYF
TRBJ1-1,.,TRBV5-1,CASSWEGGTEAFF
TRBJ2-2,.,TRBV30,CAWSVASWSGELFF
TRBJ2-7,TRBD1,TRBV11-2,CASSFSAGTGSSYEQYF
TRBJ2-1,TRBD2,TRBV5-1,CASSSPDAGGLDKFF
TRBJ1-1,TRBD1,TRBV19,CASSSQGAGTEAFF
TRBJ1-5,TRBD1,TRBV5-1,CASSFRQGAFRTQHF
TRBJ2-7,.,TRBV6-5,CASSLTGYEQYF
TRBJ2-7,TRBD1,TRBV6-5,CASSRGQGYEQYF
TRBJ1-6,TRBD1,TRBV5-6,CASSATDRAVLSPLHF
TRBJ1-4,.,TRBV7-9,CASSLGGGREKLFF
TRBJ2-1,.,TRBV13,CASSTGGLNYNEQFF
TRBJ2-5,.,TRBV9,CASSVGTGRQETQYF
TRBJ2-1,.,TRBV27,CASTLSRGYNEQFF
TRBJ2-7,TRBD1,TRBV2,CASRSTDRVREQYF
TRBJ2-2,TRBD2,TRBV11-1,CASSLTSGRPTGELFF
TRBJ2-7,.,TRBV5-1,CASSLARGYEQYF
TRBJ2-7,.,TRBV7-6,CASSLGPLNEQYF
TRBJ1-5,TRBD1,TRBV10-3,CATSAGGINQPQHF
TRBJ2-6,.,TRBV6-5,CASRDTFSGANVLTF
TRBJ2-1,.,TRBV9,CASSLAEYNEQFF
TRBJ2-2,TRBD2,TRBV19,CASSIGLAGTGELFF
TRBJ2-3,TRBD2,TRBV10-2,CASKASGAGGLTDTQYF
TRBJ2-2,.,TRBV28,CASSLYPGELFF
TRBJ2-7,.,TRBV6-5,CASTLERTATEQYF
TRBJ1-5,TRBD1,TRBV7-8,CASSLGQGRVDQPQHF
TRBJ1-6,.,TRBV5-6,CASSPAFSTSYNSPLHF
TRBJ2-1,.,TRBV5-4,CASSLDPGNEQFF